Listed here are 4 T cell receptor beta chains from one sample, sequenced in a study of OX40 agonist ivuxolimab in advanced cancers. The repertoire was sequenced with immunoSEQ multiplex PCR; TCRdb's copy has only in-frame clones and lacks some. The sample holds 70,000 to 75,000 clones; more than 85% are singletons and the top ten take 0.4% to 0.5%. This specimen was CD4+ or CD8+ T cells sorted from blood, taken in a trial of the OX40 agonist ivuxolimab. Receptor source: an adult with an advanced solid tumor such as melanoma, head and neck, liver or kidney cancer.

This clone was detected a few times. The chain joins TRBV6-6 to TRBJ1-1; D is uncertain. From germline, CDR1 is MNHNY and CDR2 SVGAGI (reference sequence). V was trimmed by 6 bases and J by 7 bases, leaving 6 bases between them. The CDR3 spans 10 residues. The CDR3 spells CASRGYEAFF. In DNA form, the CDR3 reads TGTGCCAGCAGGGGGTATGAAGCTTTCTTT.

V and J are TRBV10-3 and TRBJ1-5, with D uncertain. The V end was cut by 0 bases, the J end by 4 bases, with 7 bases between. Germline assignment: CDR1 ENHRY and CDR2 SYGVKD. This CDR3 is 14 amino acids long. The CDR3 spells CAISESVENQPQHF. The CDR3 DNA reads TGTGCCATCAGTGAGTCGGTGGAGAATCAGCCCCAGCATTTT.

V is TRBV5-8 and J is TRBJ2-5; the D is unclear. The CDR3 is 15 amino acids. Germline V CDR1 and CDR2: SGHTS, YDEGEE. V lost 2 bases and J lost 2, with 13 bases in between. The CDR3 region has the DNA TGTGCCAGCAGCTTAGCGCGAGGTTGGCAAGAGACCCAGTACTTC. Protein: CASSLARGWQETQYF.

The rearrangement joins TRBV6-5 to TRBJ2-3; D is undetermined. Germline-derived CDR1 and CDR2 are MNHEY and SVGAGI. V was trimmed by 4 bases and J by 4 bases, leaving 12 bases between them. The CDR3 covers 14 residues. CDR3 residues: CASSFGLSSDTQYF. The CDR3 nucleotides are TGTGCCAGCAGTTTCGGTTTATCATCAGATACGCAGTATTTT.